This T cell receptor (beta chain) was sequenced during a study of radiotherapy plus CTLA-4 blockade in lung cancer (dated by TCRdb to the late 2010s). For the wider study: Objective responses were observed in more than 15% of enrolled patients, and disease control was achieved in roughly 29%. General study outcomes and caveats: Increased serum interferon-beta after radiation, together with early dynamic changes in blood T cell clones, were reported to be the strongest predictors of response. TCR clones derived from tumors expanded in peripheral blood after treatment with radiotherapy and ipilimumab.

Focal radiation therapy combined with CTLA-4 blockade (ipilimumab) was tested in patients with chemo-refractory metastatic non-small-cell lung cancer. Libraries were prepared through the immunoSEQ multiplex PCR assay. Not all clones reach the TCRdb copy of this immuneACCESS table, which keeps in-frame sequences only. Checked studies attribute under half of the gap to unresolved V genes and leave the rest unexplained. Across this sample there are 83,000 or so clones, with around 86% seen only once. Jointly, the top ten make up more than 0.65% of the sample. Turning to this clone: The clone's antigen remains unknown. No per-base quality is available; no much larger clone lies one base away.

From cysteine to phenylalanine, the CDR3 is 17 amino acids long. Of the read, only the CDR3 DNA is kept; its 51 bases are in frame from base 1. V drops 0 bases and J drops 1 base, leaving 15 bases in between. This material consisted of peripheral blood, taken from a patient treated with radiotherapy plus ipilimumab. The receptor chain draws on TRBV5-7 and TRBJ2-3; there is no confident call for the D gene. TRBV5-7 is noted as an ORF with a role that remains uncertain. The TCR comes from a human donor with non-small cell lung cancer who had stable disease on radiotherapy plus ipilimumab. The DNA sequence is TGTGCCAGCAGCTTGGTTGGTGTTGTGGTGGGCACAGATACGCAGTATTTT. The translation is CASSLVGVVVGTDTQYF.